The entry below gives a single TCR beta chain sequence along with its context. Its target is not known. This sample stems from a study of response to subunit inactivated influenza vaccine. The study's findings and limits: It was the authors' suggestion that each seasonal influenza vaccination recruits few new T cells.

One entry per CDR3 protein results from TCRdb running MiXCR on the RT-PCR reads. The data contain 280,000 or so distinct CDR3 sequences, around a fifth of them seen just once; the ten biggest clones take up about 9.4%. The sample here was PBMCs from blood, taken less than 22 months after vaccination. The origin of this receptor is a man between 50 and 70 years old who received an inactivated influenza vaccine.

CDR3 in amino acids: CASSRQGGGRQNEQFF. The CDR3 DNA reads TGTGCCAGCAGCCGACAAGGAGGGGGCAGGCAAAATGAGCAGTTCTTC. The chain couples TRBV28 to TRBJ2-1, with D possibly matching TRBD1 (7 bases). Germline V gene data show CDR1 as MDHEN and CDR2 as SYDVKM. The CDR3 runs to 16 residues. V lost 6 bases to trimming and J lost 7 bases, with 22 bases between them.